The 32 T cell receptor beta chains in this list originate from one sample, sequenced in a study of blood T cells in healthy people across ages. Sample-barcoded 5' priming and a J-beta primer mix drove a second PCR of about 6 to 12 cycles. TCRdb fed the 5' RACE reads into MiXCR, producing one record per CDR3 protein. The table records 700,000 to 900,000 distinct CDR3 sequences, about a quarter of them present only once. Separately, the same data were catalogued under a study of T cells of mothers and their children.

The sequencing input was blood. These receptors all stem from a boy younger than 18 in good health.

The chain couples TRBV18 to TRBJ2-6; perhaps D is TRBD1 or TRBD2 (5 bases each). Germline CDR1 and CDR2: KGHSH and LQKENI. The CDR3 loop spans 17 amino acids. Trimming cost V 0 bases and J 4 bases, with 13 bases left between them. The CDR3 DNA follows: TGTGCCAGCTCACCACCCAATTGGGGGAGCGGGGCCAACGTCCTGACTTTC. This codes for CASSPPNWGSGANVLTF.

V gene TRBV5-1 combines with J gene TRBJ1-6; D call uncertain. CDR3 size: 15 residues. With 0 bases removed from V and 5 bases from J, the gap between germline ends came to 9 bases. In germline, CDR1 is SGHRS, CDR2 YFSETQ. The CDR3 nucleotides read TGCGCCAGCAGCTTGGACAGCCCTGATAATTCACCCCTCCACTTT. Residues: CASSLDSPDNSPLHF.

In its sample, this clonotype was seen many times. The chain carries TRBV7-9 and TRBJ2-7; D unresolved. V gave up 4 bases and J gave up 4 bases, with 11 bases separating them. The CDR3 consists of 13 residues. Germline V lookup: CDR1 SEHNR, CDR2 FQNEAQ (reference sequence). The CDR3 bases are TGTGCCAGCAGCTCCTCTTTATCTTACGAGCAGTACTTC. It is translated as CASSSSLSYEQYF. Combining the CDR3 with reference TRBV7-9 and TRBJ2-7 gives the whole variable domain DTGVSQNPRHKITKRGQNVTFRCDPISEHNRLYWYRQTLGQGPEFLTYFQNEAQLEKSRLLSDRFSAERPKGSFSTLEIQRTEQGDSAMYLCASSSSLSYEQYFGPGTRLTVT.

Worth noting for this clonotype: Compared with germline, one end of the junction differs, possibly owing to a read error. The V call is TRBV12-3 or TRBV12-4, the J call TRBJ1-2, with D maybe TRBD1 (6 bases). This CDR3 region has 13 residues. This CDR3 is CTSSPRGGSGYTF. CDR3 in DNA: TGTACCAGCAGTCCCCGGGGGGGCTCCGGCTACACCTTC.

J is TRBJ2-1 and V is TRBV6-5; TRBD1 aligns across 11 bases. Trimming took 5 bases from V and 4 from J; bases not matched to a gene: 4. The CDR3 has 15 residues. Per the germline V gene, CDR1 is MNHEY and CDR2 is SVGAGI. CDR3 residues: CASSIRDRGYNEQFF. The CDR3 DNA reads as TGTGCCAGCAGTATCCGGGACAGGGGGTACAATGAGCAGTTCTTC.

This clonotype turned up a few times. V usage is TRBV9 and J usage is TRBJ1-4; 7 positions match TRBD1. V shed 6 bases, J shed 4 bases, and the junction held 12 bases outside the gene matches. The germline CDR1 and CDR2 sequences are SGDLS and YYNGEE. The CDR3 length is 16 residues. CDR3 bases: TGTGCCAGCAACTCGACCCGGGACAGACATAATGAAAAACTGTTTTTT. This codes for CASNSTRDRHNEKLFF.

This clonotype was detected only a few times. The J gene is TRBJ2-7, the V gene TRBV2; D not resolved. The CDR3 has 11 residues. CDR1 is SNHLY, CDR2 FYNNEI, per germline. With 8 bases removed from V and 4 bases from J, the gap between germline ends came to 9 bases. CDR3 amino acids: CASLGMYEQYF. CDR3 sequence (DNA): TGTGCCAGCCTTGGGATGTACGAGCAGTACTTC.

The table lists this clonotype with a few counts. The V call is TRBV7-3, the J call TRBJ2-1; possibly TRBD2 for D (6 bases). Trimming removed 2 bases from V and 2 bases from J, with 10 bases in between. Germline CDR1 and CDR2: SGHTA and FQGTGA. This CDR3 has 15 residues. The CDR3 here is CASSLSGVTYNEQFF. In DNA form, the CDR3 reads TGTGCCAGCAGCTTATCGGGGGTTACCTACAATGAGCAGTTCTTC. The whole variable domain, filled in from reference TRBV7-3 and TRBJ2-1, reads GAGVSQTPSNKVTEKGKYVELRCDPISGHTALYWYRQSLGQGPEFLIYFQGTGAADDSGLPNDRFFAVRPEGSVSTLKIQRTERGDSAVYLCASSLSGVTYNEQFFGPGTRLTVL.

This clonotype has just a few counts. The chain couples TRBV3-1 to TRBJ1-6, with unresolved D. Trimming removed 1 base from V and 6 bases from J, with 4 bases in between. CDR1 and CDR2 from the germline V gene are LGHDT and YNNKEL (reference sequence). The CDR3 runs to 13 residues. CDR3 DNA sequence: TGTGCCAGCAGCCAAGGGTTTAATTCACCCCTCCACTTT. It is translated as CASSQGFNSPLHF. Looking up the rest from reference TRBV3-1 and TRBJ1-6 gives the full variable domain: DTAVSQTPKYLVTQMGNDKSIKCEQNLGHDTMYWYKQDSKKFLKIMFSYNNKELIINETVPNRFSPKSPDKAHLNLHINSLELGDSAVYFCASSQGFNSPLHFGNGTRLTVT.

The CDR3 protein is CASSQGTGANYGYTF. CDR3 nucleotide sequence: TGTGCCAGCAGCCAAGGGACAGGGGCTAACTATGGCTACACCTTC. The chain links TRBV9 to TRBJ1-2; 10 bases are a match to TRBD1. Looked up from germline, CDR1 is SGDLS and CDR2 is YYNGEE. The CDR3 length is 15 residues. The V segment lost 4 bases and the J segment 0 bases; nucleotides outside the gene matches: 3. Combining the CDR3 with reference TRBV9 and TRBJ1-2 gives the whole variable domain DSGVTQTPKHLITATGQRVTLRCSPRSGDLSVYWYQQSLDQGLQFLIQYYNGEERAKGNILERFSAQQFPDLHSELNLSSLELGDSALYFCASSQGTGANYGYTFGSGTRLTVV.

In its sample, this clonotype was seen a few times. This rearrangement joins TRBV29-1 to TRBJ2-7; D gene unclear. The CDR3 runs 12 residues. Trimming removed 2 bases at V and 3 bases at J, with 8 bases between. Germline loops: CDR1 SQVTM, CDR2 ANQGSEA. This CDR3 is CSVEPWDYEQYF. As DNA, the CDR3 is TGCAGCGTTGAACCTTGGGACTACGAGCAGTACTTC.

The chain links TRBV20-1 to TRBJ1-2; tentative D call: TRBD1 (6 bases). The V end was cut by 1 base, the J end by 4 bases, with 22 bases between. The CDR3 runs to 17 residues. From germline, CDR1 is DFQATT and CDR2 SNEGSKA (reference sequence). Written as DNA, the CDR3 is TGCAGTGCTAGAGCCCTTTTGGGCAGGGACAAAGGCTATGGCTACACCTTC. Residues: CSARALLGRDKGYGYTF.

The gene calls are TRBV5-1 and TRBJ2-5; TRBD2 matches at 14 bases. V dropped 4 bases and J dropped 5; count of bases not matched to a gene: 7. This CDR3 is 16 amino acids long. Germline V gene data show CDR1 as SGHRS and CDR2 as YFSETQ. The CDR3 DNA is TGCGCCAGCAGCAAGAGGACTAGCGGGGGGCAGGAGACCCAGTACTTC. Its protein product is CASSKRTSGGQETQYF.

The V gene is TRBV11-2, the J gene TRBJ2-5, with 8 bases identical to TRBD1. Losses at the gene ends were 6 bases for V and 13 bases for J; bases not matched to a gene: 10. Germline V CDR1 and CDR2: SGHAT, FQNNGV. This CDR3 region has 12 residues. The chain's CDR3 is CASRMDRVGRYF. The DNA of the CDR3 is TGTGCCAGCAGGATGGACAGGGTGGGCCGGTACTTC.

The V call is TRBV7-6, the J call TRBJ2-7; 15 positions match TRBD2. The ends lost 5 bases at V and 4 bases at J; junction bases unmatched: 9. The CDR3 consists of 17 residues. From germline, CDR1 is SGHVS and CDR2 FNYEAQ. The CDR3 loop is CASSLRTSGGAYYEQYF. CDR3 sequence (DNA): TGTGCCAGCAGCCTTCGGACTAGCGGGGGGGCCTATTACGAGCAGTACTTC. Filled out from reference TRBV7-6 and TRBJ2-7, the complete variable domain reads GAGVSQSPRYKVTKRGQDVALRCDPISGHVSLYWYRQALGQGPEFLTYFNYEAQQDKSGLPNDRFSAERPEGSISTLTIQRTEQRDSAMYRCASSLRTSGGAYYEQYFGPGTRLTVT.

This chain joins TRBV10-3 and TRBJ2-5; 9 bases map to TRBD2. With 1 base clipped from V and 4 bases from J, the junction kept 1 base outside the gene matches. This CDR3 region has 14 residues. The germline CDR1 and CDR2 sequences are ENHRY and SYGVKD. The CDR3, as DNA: TGTGCCATCAGTGAGTTTAGCGGGGGAGAGACCCAGTACTTC. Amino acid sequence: CAISEFSGGETQYF.

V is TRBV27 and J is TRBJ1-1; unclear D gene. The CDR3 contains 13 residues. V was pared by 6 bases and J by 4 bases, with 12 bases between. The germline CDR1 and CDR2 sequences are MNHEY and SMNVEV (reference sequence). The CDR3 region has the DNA TGTGCCAGCAGACTCATCTTTAGCACTGAAGCTTTCTTT. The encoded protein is CASRLIFSTEAFF.

The CDR3 DNA is TGTGCCAGCAGTTACTCGGCGGGGCCAAGGAACACCATATATTTT. This encodes CASSYSAGPRNTIYF. The chain employs TRBV6-5 and TRBJ1-3, with D possibly matching TRBD1 (5 bases). V lost 0 bases, J lost 7 bases, and 13 bases lay in between. Germline V CDR1 and CDR2: MNHEY, SVGAGI. This CDR3 comprises 15 residues.

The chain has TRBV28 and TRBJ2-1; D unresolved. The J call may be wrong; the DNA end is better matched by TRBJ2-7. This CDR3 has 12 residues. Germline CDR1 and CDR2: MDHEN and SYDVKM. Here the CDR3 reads CASYANSYEQYF. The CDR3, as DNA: TGTGCCAGCTACGCTAACTCCTACGAGCAGTACTTC.

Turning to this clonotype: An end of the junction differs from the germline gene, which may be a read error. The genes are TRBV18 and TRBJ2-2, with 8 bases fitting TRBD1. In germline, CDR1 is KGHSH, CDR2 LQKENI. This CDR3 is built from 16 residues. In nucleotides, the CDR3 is TGTGCCAGCACACCTAGGACAGGGAGGAACACCGGGGAGCTGTTTTTT. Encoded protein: CASTPRTGRNTGELFF. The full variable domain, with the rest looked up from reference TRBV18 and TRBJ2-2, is NAGVMQNPRHLVRRRGQEARLRCSPMKGHSHVYWYRQLPEEGLKFMVYLQKENIIDESGMPKERFSAEFPKEGPSILRIQQVVRGDSAAYFCASTPRTGRNTGELFFGEGSRLTVL.

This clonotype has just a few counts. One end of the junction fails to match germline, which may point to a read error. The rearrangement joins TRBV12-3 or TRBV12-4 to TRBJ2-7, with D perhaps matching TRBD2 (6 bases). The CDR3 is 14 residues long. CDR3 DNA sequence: TGTGCCAGCAGTTTAGCGCGTCTGGAGGGAAGGGTGAACTTC. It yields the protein CASSLARLEGRVNF.

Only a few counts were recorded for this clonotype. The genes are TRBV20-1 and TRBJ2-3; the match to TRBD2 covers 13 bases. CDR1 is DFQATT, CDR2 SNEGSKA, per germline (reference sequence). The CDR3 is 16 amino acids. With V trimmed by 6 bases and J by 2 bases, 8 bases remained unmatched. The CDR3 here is CSATRLAGGYTDTQYF. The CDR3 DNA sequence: TGCAGTGCAACCCGACTAGCGGGGGGATACACAGATACGCAGTATTTT.

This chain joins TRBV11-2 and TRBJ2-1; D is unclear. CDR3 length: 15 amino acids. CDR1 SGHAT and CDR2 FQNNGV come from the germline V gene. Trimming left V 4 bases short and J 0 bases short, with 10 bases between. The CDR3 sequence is CASSSRRSSYNEQFF. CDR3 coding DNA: TGTGCCAGCAGCTCTAGACGGAGCTCCTACAATGAGCAGTTCTTC.

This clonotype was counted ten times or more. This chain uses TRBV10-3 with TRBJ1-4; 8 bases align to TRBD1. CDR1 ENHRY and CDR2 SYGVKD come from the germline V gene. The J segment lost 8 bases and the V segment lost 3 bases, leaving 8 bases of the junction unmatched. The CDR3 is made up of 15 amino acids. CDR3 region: CAISESDREGEKLFF. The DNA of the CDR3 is TGTGCCATCAGTGAATCGGACAGGGAAGGCGAAAAACTGTTTTTT.

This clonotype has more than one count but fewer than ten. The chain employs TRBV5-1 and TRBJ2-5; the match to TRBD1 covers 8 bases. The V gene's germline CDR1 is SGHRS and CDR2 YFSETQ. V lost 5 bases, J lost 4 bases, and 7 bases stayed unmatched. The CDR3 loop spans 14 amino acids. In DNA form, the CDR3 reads TGCGCCAGCAGTACTGACAGGGGAGGAGAGACCCAGTACTTC. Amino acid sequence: CASSTDRGGETQYF.

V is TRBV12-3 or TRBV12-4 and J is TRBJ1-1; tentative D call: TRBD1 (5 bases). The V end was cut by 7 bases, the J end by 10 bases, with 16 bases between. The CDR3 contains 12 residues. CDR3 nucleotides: TGTGCCAGCAACTCTCAGGGCACAGGAGCTTTCTTT. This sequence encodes CASNSQGTGAFF.

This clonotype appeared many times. The CDR3 sequence is CSALGSAWGTQYF. Here the CDR3 DNA reads TGCAGCGCCCTGGGATCAGCGTGGGGGACCCAGTACTTC. V usage is TRBV29-1 and J usage is TRBJ2-5; D not certain. Germline loops: CDR1 SQVTM, CDR2 ANQGSEA. Trimming removed 7 bases at V and 7 bases at J, with 19 bases between. The CDR3 is 13 residues long.

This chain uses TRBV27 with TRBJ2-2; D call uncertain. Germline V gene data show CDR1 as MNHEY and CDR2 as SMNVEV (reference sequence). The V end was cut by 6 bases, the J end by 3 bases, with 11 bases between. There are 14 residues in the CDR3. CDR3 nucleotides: TGTGCCAGCAGAGAGAGGATTTACACCGGGGAGCTGTTTTTT. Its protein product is CASRERIYTGELFF.

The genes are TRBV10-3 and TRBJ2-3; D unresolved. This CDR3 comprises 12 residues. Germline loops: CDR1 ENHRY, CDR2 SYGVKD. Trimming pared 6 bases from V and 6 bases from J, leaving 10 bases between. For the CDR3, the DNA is TGTGCCATCAGACGGACGCCGGATACGCAGTATTTT. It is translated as CAIRRTPDTQYF.

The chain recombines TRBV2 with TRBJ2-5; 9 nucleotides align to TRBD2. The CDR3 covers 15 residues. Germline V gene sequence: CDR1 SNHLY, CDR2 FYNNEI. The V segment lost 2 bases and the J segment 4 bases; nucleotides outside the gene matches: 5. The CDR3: CASSELAGIAETQYF. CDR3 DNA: TGTGCCAGCAGTGAACTAGCGGGGATCGCAGAGACCCAGTACTTC.

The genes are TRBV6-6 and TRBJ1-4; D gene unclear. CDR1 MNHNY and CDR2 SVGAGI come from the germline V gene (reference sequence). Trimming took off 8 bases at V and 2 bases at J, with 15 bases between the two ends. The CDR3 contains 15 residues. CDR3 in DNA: TGTGCCAGCCAATTTTTCGTAGGGACTAATGAAAAACTGTTTTTT. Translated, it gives CASQFFVGTNEKLFF.

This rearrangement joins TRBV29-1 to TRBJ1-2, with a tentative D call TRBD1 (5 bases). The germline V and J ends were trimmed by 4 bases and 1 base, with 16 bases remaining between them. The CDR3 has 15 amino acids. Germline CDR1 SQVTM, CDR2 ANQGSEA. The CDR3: CSVAIRQISNYGYTF. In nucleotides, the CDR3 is TGCAGCGTTGCAATCAGACAGATAAGTAACTATGGCTACACCTTC. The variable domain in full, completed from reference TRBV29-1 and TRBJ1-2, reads SAVISQKPSRDICQRGTSLTIQCQVDSQVTMMFWYRQQPGQSLTLIATANQGSEATYESGFVIDKFPISRPNLTFSTLTVSNMSPEDSSIYLCSVAIRQISNYGYTFGSGTRLTVV.